Below, 3 T cell receptor beta chains from the same sample are listed, as sequenced in a study of beta chain features in type 1 diabetes. TCRB transcripts that were expressed got sequenced, as all of the isolated RNA had been reverse transcribed. Using immunoSEQ multiplex PCR, the repertoire was profiled, and TCRdb retains in-frame clones only, with some absent. The table includes some 220,000 clones, about a tenth detected once. Sequencing input: central memory CD4+ T cells from blood. These receptors were collected from a young man in good health.

The chain uses TRBV5-4 and TRBJ2-5, with 14 bases matching TRBD2. Germline V lookup: CDR1 SGHNT, CDR2 YYREEE (reference sequence). Trimming cost V 4 bases and J 4 bases; bases outside gene matches: 9. CDR3 size: 17 residues. The chain's CDR3 is CASSGGTSGSSRETQYF. For the CDR3, the DNA is TGTGCCAGCAGCGGCGGGACTAGCGGGAGCTCGAGAGAGACCCAGTACTTC.

This clone was seen a handful of times. V and J are TRBV5-4 and TRBJ2-1; 7 positions match TRBD2. V lost 7 bases, J lost 7 bases, and 8 bases stayed unmatched. The length of the CDR3 is 13 residues. The germline gives CDR1 SGHNT, CDR2 YYREEE (reference sequence). The CDR3 spells CASGGESENEQFF. The CDR3 DNA is TGTGCCAGCGGGGGGGAATCGGAAAATGAGCAGTTCTTC.

This chain connects TRBV29-1 to TRBJ2-5; maybe TRBD1 (6 bases). The germline V and J ends were trimmed by 7 bases and 5 bases, with 14 bases remaining between them. The CDR3 length is 12 residues. The germline CDR1 and CDR2 sequences are SQVTM and ANQGSEA. The CDR3 sequence is CSGITGSETQYF. DNA of the CDR3: TGCAGCGGAATAACAGGGTCCGAGACCCAGTACTTC.